The T cell receptor beta chain under discussion was sequenced for a study of CD8 T cells in ankylosing spondylitis. Study outcomes and limitations: Researchers reportedly found disease-linked clones significantly enriched in matched ankylosing spondylitis synovial fluid. Before this, some motif variants had been reported in reactive arthritis synovial fluid and blood. Researchers report that disease-linked clones proved CD8+ and relatively rare in peripheral blood.

The CDR3 is made up of 16 amino acids. Germline V CDR1 and CDR2: SGHNT, YYREEE (reference sequence). V gave up 5 bases and J gave up 3 bases; unmatched junction bases: 12. This clonotype was found many times. The antigen is unknown. A single record per CDR3 protein comes from TCRdb applying MiXCR to the 5' RACE reads. This sample yields around 300,000 distinct CDR3 sequences, of which about 9.9% are seen a single time; around 10% belongs to the top ten. The receptor's source is a female donor with ankylosing spondylitis or in good health (not recorded which). The chain has TRBV5-4 and TRBJ2-7, with 9 bases lining up with TRBD1. The specimen sequenced was blood, either unsorted or a sorted T cell fraction (not recorded which). The CDR3: CASSLKGGQGFYEQYF. The CDR3 DNA reads as TGTGCCAGCAGTCTCAAGGGGGGACAGGGATTCTACGAGCAGTACTTC.